This note documents a single T cell receptor beta chain sequence. Allocation to cohorts depended on clinical history reported by the participants. Recovered status applied to Cohort 3 donors who had two consecutive negative PCRs. It also applied to those with clearance or with symptom resolution. This entry comes from a study of blood T cell repertoires in COVID-19. Study as a whole: Whether acute or convalescent, the COVID-19 samples came from the United States, Italy and Spain.

The CDR3 has 15 residues. J was trimmed by 2 bases and V by 4 bases; bases with no gene match: 6. Germline CDR1 and CDR2: LGHDT and YNNKEL (reference sequence). Repertoires were generated with immunoSEQ multiplex PCR, while TCRdb's copy carries only in-frame clones and drops some. The sample includes a few hundred thousand clones, around nine tenths of them seen just once. The chain joins TRBV3-1 (or the pseudogene TRBV3-2) to TRBJ1-2, with 8 nucleotides matching TRBD1. The source of this sequence is a woman aged 25-40 years who had recovered from COVID-19. Sequencing input: PBMCs or T cells enriched from blood (not recorded which). The CDR3 nucleotides read TGTGCCAGCAGCCGACACGGACAGGGAAACTATGGCTACACCTTC. Amino acid sequence: CASSRHGQGNYGYTF.